The 29 T cell receptor beta chains listed next were all sequenced from one sample in a study of blood T cell repertoires in COVID-19 (dated by TCRdb to the early 2020s). Library construction relied on the immunoSEQ multiplex PCR assay. This is the immuneACCESS table as TCRdb keeps it, with only in-frame sequences that have V and J called. A part of the clones is gone; compared with another copy, unresolved V genes explain less than half, and the rest is unexplained. For this sample the table gives tens of thousands of clones, of which roughly 91% were detected only once. The ten largest clones capture 6.7% of the sample. The material sequenced was peripheral blood. These receptors were taken from a man younger than 35 with COVID-19, enrolled during active disease.

This chain joins TRBV5-8 and TRBJ2-7; possible D gene TRBD1, 6 bases. The V gene lost 0 bases and the J gene lost 3 bases, with 16 bases spanning the gap. The CDR3 spans 16 residues. The germline V gene encodes CDR1 SGHTS and CDR2 YDEGEE. This CDR3 reads CASSLDSGQSYYEQYF. CDR3 nucleotide sequence: TGTGCCAGCAGCTTGGATTCAGGACAGTCGTACTACGAGCAGTACTTC.

The chain links TRBV2 to TRBJ2-7; 8 nucleotides line up with TRBD1. V was clipped by 5 bases and J by 6 bases; unmatched bases: 3. This CDR3 spans 12 amino acids. Germline V lookup: CDR1 SNHLY, CDR2 FYNNEI. The CDR3 region is CASSRTGIEQYF. CDR3 DNA: TGTGCCAGCAGTAGGACAGGGATCGAGCAGTACTTC.

The chain uses TRBV19 and TRBJ2-3; D call uncertain. Germline CDR1 LNHDA, CDR2 SQIVND (reference sequence). The CDR3 extends over 14 amino acids. Trimming took off 0 bases at V and 0 bases at J, with 4 bases between the two ends. CDR3 in DNA: TGTGCCAGTAGTATAGATCTTAGCACAGATACGCAGTATTTT. This encodes CASSIDLSTDTQYF.

V gene TRBV14 combines with J gene TRBJ1-2, with 7 bases fitting TRBD1. J lost 6 bases, V lost 7 bases, and 2 bases had no gene match. The CDR3 sequence is 11 residues long. Germline lookup yields CDR1 SGHDN and CDR2 FVKESK. Here the CDR3 reads CASKTGHGYTF. CDR3 bases: TGTGCCAGCAAGACAGGGCATGGCTACACCTTC.

The chain is built from TRBV6-2 or TRBV6-3 and TRBJ2-1; D is ambiguous. The ends were cut back, 6 bases at V and 6 bases at J, with 9 bases in the middle. The CDR3 consists of 12 residues. Germline V CDR1 and CDR2: MNHEY, SVGEGT. CDR3 in DNA: TGTGCCAGCAGCACCCTAGGCAATGAGCAGTTCTTC. Protein sequence: CASSTLGNEQFF.

The J gene is TRBJ1-5, the V gene TRBV19; tentative D call: TRBD1 (6 bases). Looked up from germline, CDR1 is LNHDA and CDR2 is SQIVND (reference sequence). The V end was cut by 4 bases, the J end by 0 bases, with 10 bases between. The CDR3 loop spans 15 amino acids. The CDR3 region is CASSTTGNSNQPQHF. The CDR3 nucleotides read TGTGCCAGTAGTACAACAGGGAATAGCAATCAGCCCCAGCATTTT.

The chain recombines TRBV6-6 with TRBJ2-7; D call uncertain. The CDR3 is 12 amino acids. Germline V lookup: CDR1 MNHNY, CDR2 SVGAGI (reference sequence). Deletions cut 4 bases from V and 3 bases from J, with 7 bases between. In DNA form, the CDR3 reads TGTGCCAGCAGTTTCAATAGCTACGAGCAGTACTTC. Translated, it gives CASSFNSYEQYF.

This chain links TRBV7-6 with TRBJ2-5, with 8 nucleotides matching TRBD2. V shed 4 bases and J 2 bases; nucleotides not matched to a gene: 6. This CDR3 region has 15 residues. Germline CDR1 and CDR2: SGHVS and FNYEAQ. The DNA of the CDR3 is TGTGCCAGCAGCTCCGGGACTAGACCACAAGAGACCCAGTACTTC. Protein sequence: CASSSGTRPQETQYF. Full variable domain (outside the CDR3, taken from reference TRBV7-6 and TRBJ2-5): GAGVSQSPRYKVTKRGQDVALRCDPISGHVSLYWYRQALGQGPEFLTYFNYEAQQDKSGLPNDRFSAERPEGSISTLTIQRTEQRDSAMYRCASSSGTRPQETQYFGPGTRLLVL.

This rearrangement joins TRBV29-1 to TRBJ1-4, with 9 bases aligning to TRBD1. The CDR3 totals 17 residues. With 6 bases clipped from V and 2 bases from J, the junction kept 13 bases outside the gene matches. Germline V gene data show CDR1 as SQVTM and CDR2 as ANQGSEA. CDR3 residues: CSVAGTGWGSTNEKLFF. The CDR3 nucleotides read TGCAGCGTGGCCGGGACAGGGTGGGGGTCTACTAATGAAAAACTGTTTTTT.

The rearrangement joins TRBV10-3 to TRBJ1-2; TRBD1 might be the D (5 bases). The germline CDR1 and CDR2 sequences are ENHRY and SYGVKD. Trimming removed 2 bases at V and 2 bases at J, with 9 bases between. The CDR3 loop spans 14 amino acids. The CDR3 nucleotides read TGTGCCATCAGTGAGGAAGGGGTAAACTATGGCTACACCTTC. It specifies CAISEEGVNYGYTF.

The rearrangement uses TRBV4-2 and TRBJ2-1; 7 bases match TRBD1. Germline V gives CDR1 LGHNA, CDR2 YNFKEQ. V was pared by 0 bases and J by 4 bases, with 6 bases of the junction left unmatched. This CDR3 has 16 amino acids. CDR3 sequence: CASSQDRGQDYNEQFF. The CDR3 nucleotides are TGTGCCAGCAGCCAAGATCGAGGACAGGATTACAATGAGCAGTTCTTC.

The gene calls are TRBV7-6 and TRBJ2-7; 12 bases agree with TRBD2. Looked up from germline, CDR1 is SGHVS and CDR2 is FNYEAQ. V gave up 1 base and J gave up 1 base; unmatched junction bases: 8. The CDR3 runs 18 residues. CDR3 sequence: CASSLVASGRAGSYEQYF. The CDR3 DNA reads as TGTGCCAGCAGCTTAGTGGCTAGCGGGAGGGCTGGTTCCTACGAGCAGTACTTC.

V usage is TRBV7-9 and J usage is TRBJ1-1; D remains unclear. V gave up 3 bases and J gave up 6 bases, with 8 bases separating them. The V gene's germline CDR1 is SEHNR and CDR2 FQNEAQ (reference sequence). The CDR3 is 12 amino acids. The CDR3 reads CASSFGRAEAFF. DNA for the CDR3: TGTGCCAGCAGCTTCGGTAGAGCTGAAGCTTTCTTT.

The gene calls are TRBV19 and TRBJ2-3, with D possibly TRBD2 on 7 matching bases. Trimming shortened V by 1 base and J by 6 bases, and 8 bases separated the two germline ends. Looked up from germline, CDR1 is LNHDA and CDR2 is SQIVND (reference sequence). The CDR3 covers 13 residues. CDR3 DNA sequence: TGTGCCAGTAGTATAGCGGGGGGCGATACGCAGTATTTT. Protein: CASSIAGGDTQYF.

The V and J genes are TRBV9 and TRBJ1-2, with a weak D call TRBD1 (6 bases). Between the trimmed V and J ends, which lost 3 bases and 4 bases, there was a span of 10 bases. This CDR3 spans 13 amino acids. Per germline, CDR1 SGDLS and CDR2 YYNGEE. The DNA for the CDR3 is TGTGCCAGCAGCGGAGGACAGCCCTATGGCTACACCTTC. This codes for CASSGGQPYGYTF.

The chain employs TRBV15 and TRBJ2-7, with TRBD1 as a possible D gene (6 bases). The germline V gene encodes CDR1 LNHNV and CDR2 YYDKDF (reference sequence). V dropped 1 base and J dropped 3 bases, with 16 bases sitting between them. The CDR3 loop spans 16 amino acids. The chain's CDR3 is CATSRVGRDTYYEQYF. The CDR3 bases are TGTGCCACCAGCAGAGTGGGAAGGGACACCTACTACGAGCAGTACTTC. Variable domain in full (rest from reference TRBV15 and TRBJ2-7): DAMVIQNPRYQVTQFGKPVTLSCSQTLNHNVMYWYQQKSSQAPKLLFHYYDKDFNNEADTPDNFQSRRPNTSFCFLDIRSPGLGDTAMYLCATSRVGRDTYYEQYFGPGTRLTVT.

The CDR3 protein is CATSNDRVVNTEAFF. For the CDR3, the DNA is TGTGCCACCAGCAACGACAGGGTTGTTAACACTGAAGCTTTCTTT. The chain carries TRBV15 and TRBJ1-1; TRBD1 aligns across 7 bases. The CDR3 totals 15 residues. The ends lost 4 bases at V and 2 bases at J; junction bases unmatched: 7. Per the germline V gene, CDR1 is LNHNV and CDR2 is YYDKDF (reference sequence).

CDR3 nucleotide sequence: TGTGCCAGCAGGCCGGACAGGAATCAGCCCCAGCATTTT. Translating gives CASRPDRNQPQHF. The chain recombines TRBV12-3 or TRBV12-4 with TRBJ1-5, with TRBD1 matching over 7 bases. V gave up 6 bases and J gave up 4 bases; unmatched junction bases: 3. The CDR3 is 13 amino acids.

V is TRBV7-2 and J is TRBJ1-5; D remains unclear. Germline V gives CDR1 SGHTA, CDR2 FQGNSA. There are 14 residues in the CDR3. V was cut by 1 base and J by 2 bases, with 6 bases left in between. CDR3 amino acids: CASSLERGNQPQHF. In nucleotides, the CDR3 is TGTGCCAGCAGCTTAGAACGGGGCAATCAGCCCCAGCATTTT.

The chain uses TRBV6-5 and TRBJ1-5, with TRBD1 identical over 8 bases. The CDR3 spans 14 residues. CDR1 MNHEY and CDR2 SVGAGI come from the germline V gene. Trimming removed 5 bases from V and 7 bases from J; junction bases left unmatched: 7. CDR3: CASSISGQVQPQHF. CDR3 DNA sequence: TGTGCCAGCAGTATCTCGGGACAGGTCCAGCCCCAGCATTTT.

The chain combines TRBV11-2 with TRBJ1-6, with D tentatively TRBD1 (6 bases). Deletions cut 4 bases from V and 4 bases from J, with 14 bases between. Germline CDR1 is SGHAT and CDR2 is FQNNGV. This CDR3 region has 16 residues. This CDR3 is CASSSPRGPYNSPLHF. The CDR3 DNA follows: TGTGCCAGCAGCTCCCCGCGGGGGCCGTATAATTCACCCCTCCACTTT.

The chain recombines TRBV6-5 with TRBJ2-5, with 12 nucleotides matching TRBD1. The CDR3 is 15 residues long. The junction had 3 bases not matched to a gene; V was cut back by 2 bases and J by 5 bases. Germline CDR1 reads MNHEY; CDR2 reads SVGAGI. Written as DNA, the CDR3 is TGTGCCAGCAGTTACGGGACAGGGGGCTTGGAGACCCAGTACTTC. This translates into CASSYGTGGLETQYF.

V and J are TRBV2 and TRBJ1-3, with D maybe TRBD1 (5 bases). Looked up from germline, CDR1 is SNHLY and CDR2 is FYNNEI. V lost 6 bases, J lost 7 bases, and 22 bases lay in between. The CDR3 is made up of 16 amino acids. The CDR3 DNA sequence: TGTGCCAGCAGCCCAACCCACGGTATCGGGGGGAACACCATATATTTT. Encoded protein: CASSPTHGIGGNTIYF.

This chain connects TRBV27 to TRBJ2-7; D is possibly TRBD1 (6 bases). The ends were cut back, 4 bases at V and 0 bases at J, with 19 bases in the middle. The CDR3 has 17 residues. Germline V gives CDR1 MNHEY, CDR2 SMNVEV (reference sequence). The CDR3, as DNA: TGTGCCAGCAGTTGGGGGTTGAGGCAGGGGAACTCCTACGAGCAGTACTTC. This translates into CASSWGLRQGNSYEQYF.

The V and J genes are TRBV7-2 and TRBJ1-2; 7 bases match TRBD1. V lost 3 bases, J lost 4 bases, and 5 bases stayed unmatched. Germline lookup yields CDR1 SGHTA and CDR2 FQGNSA. CDR3 length: 14 residues. The CDR3: CASSFRQGSYGYTF. Written as DNA, the CDR3 is TGTGCCAGCAGCTTCCGACAGGGTAGCTATGGCTACACCTTC.

V gene TRBV3-1 (or the pseudogene TRBV3-2) combines with J gene TRBJ2-7; 7 bases are shared with TRBD2. There are 18 residues in the CDR3. V lost 4 bases to trimming and J lost 0 bases; unmatched junction nucleotides: 15. Germline CDR1 LGHDT, CDR2 YNNKEL (reference sequence). The CDR3 loop is CASSPPQWIAGSSYEQYF. The DNA for the CDR3 is TGTGCCAGCAGCCCGCCCCAGTGGATAGCGGGTAGCTCCTACGAGCAGTACTTC.

The chain joins TRBV13 to TRBJ2-1; 13 nucleotides agree with TRBD2. CDR3 size: 16 residues. Germline CDR1 and CDR2: PRHDT and FYEKMQ (reference sequence). The V gene end was trimmed by 4 bases and the J gene end by 10 bases; junction bases not matched to a gene: 10. The CDR3 nucleotides are TGTGCCAGCAGCTCAGGGACTAGCGGGACGGGCGGGGAGCAGTTCTTC. It encodes CASSSGTSGTGGEQFF.

This clone appeared a single time. J is TRBJ1-2 and V is TRBV7-9, with D tentatively TRBD1 (6 bases). Germline loops: CDR1 SEHNR, CDR2 FQNEAQ (reference sequence). Trimming took off 1 base at V and 11 bases at J, with 20 bases between the two ends. The CDR3 is made up of 15 amino acids. CDR3 bases: TGTGCCAGCAGCTTAGGCTCTAGGACAGTAACTCATTACACCTTC. This sequence encodes CASSLGSRTVTHYTF.

The chain couples TRBV21-1 to TRBJ1-2; the DNA was not used to check the table's D call, TRBD1. TRBV21-1 is labeled a pseudogene. This CDR3 region has 15 residues. CDR3 sequence (DNA): TGTGCCAGCAGCATTCGAGACAGGACTGACTATGGCTACACCTTC. This sequence encodes CASSIRDRTDYGYTF.